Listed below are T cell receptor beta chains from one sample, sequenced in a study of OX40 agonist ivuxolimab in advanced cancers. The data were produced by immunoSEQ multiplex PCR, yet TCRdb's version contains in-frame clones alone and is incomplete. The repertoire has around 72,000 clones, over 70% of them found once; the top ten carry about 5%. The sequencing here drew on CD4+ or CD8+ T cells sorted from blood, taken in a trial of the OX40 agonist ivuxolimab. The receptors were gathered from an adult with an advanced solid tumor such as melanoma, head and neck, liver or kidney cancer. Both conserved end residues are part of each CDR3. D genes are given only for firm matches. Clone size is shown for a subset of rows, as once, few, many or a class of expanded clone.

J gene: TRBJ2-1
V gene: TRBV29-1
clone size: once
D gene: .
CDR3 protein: CSVRGGGPYNEQFF
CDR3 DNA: TGCAGCGTGAGAGGTGGGGGACCCTACAATGAGCAGTTCTTC

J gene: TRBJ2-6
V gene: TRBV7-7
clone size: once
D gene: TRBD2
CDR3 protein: CASSQAGGGANVLTF
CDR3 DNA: TGTGCCAGCAGCCAGGCGGGAGGTGGGGCCAACGTCCTGACTTTC

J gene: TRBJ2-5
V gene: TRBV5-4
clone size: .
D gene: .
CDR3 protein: CASSSGSGMLIETQYF
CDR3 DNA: TGTGCCAGCAGCTCGGGGTCAGGGATGCTGATTGAGACCCAGTACTTC

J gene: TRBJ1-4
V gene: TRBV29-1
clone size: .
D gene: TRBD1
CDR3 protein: CSAWTGGEKLFF
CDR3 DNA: TGCAGCGCCTGGACAGGGGGGGAAAAACTGTTTTTT

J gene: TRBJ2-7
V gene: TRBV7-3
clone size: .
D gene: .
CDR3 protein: CASSLRDGALYEQYF
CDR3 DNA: TGTGCCAGCAGCTTACGGGACGGAGCCCTCTACGAGCAGTACTTC

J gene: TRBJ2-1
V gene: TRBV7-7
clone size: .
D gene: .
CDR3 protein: CASSSGHGNEQFF
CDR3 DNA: TGTGCTAGCAGCTCGGGGCACGGGAATGAGCAGTTCTTC

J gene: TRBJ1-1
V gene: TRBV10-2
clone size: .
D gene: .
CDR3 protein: CASSSLGGGGTEAFF
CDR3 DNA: TGCGCCAGCAGTAGCCTTGGGGGAGGGGGCACTGAAGCTTTCTTT

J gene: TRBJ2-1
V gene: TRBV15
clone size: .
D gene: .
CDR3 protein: CATSRDGGGYNEQFF
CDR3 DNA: TGTGCCACCAGCAGAGATGGGGGCGGTTACAATGAGCAGTTCTTC

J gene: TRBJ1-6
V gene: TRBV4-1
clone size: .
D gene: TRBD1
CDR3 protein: CASSQTGSTISPLHF
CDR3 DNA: TGCGCCAGCAGCCAGACAGGGTCGACAATTTCACCCCTCCACTTT

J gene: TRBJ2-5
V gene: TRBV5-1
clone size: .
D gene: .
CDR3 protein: CASSLARMKETQYF
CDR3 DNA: TGCGCCAGCAGCTTGGCCCGAATGAAAGAGACCCAGTACTTC

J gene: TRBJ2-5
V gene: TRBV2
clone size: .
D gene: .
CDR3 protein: CASSEWTAQETQYF
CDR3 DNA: TGTGCCAGCAGTGAATGGACGGCCCAAGAGACCCAGTACTTC

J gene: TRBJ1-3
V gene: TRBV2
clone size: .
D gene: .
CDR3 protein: CASTHQGLNTIYF
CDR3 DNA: TGTGCCAGCACACACCAGGGGCTAAACACCATATATTTT

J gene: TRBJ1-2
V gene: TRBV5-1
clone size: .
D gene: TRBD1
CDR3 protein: CASSIGQGANYGYTF
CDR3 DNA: TGCGCCAGCAGCATCGGACAGGGGGCTAACTATGGCTACACCTTC

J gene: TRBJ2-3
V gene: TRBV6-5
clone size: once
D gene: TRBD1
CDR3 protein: CASSYRDRGGDTQYF
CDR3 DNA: TGTGCCAGCAGTTACAGGGACAGGGGGGGTGATACGCAGTATTTT

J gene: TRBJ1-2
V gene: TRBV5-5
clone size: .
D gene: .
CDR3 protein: CASSLDSLYGYTF
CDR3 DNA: TGTGCCAGCAGCTTGGACAGCCTCTATGGCTACACCTTC

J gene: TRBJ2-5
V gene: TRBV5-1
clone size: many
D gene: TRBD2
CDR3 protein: CASSLAGGQETQYF
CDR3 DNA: TGCGCCAGCAGCTTGGCGGGGGGGCAAGAGACCCAGTACTTC

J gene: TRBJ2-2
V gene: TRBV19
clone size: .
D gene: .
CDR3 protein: CASTNGRLDTGELFF
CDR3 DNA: TGTGCCAGTACCAACGGGCGATTAGACACCGGGGAGCTGTTTTTT

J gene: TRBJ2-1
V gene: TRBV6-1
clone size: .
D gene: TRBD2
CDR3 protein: CASSEDLAVYNEQFF
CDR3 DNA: TGTGCCAGCAGTGAAGATCTAGCGGTATACAATGAGCAGTTCTTC

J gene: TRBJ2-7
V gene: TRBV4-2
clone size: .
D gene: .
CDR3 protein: CASSLTESYEQYF
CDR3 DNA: TGTGCCAGCAGCCTTACTGAATCCTACGAGCAGTACTTC

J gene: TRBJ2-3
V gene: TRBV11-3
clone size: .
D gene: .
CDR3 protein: CASSLATGEGVDTQYF
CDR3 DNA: TGTGCCAGCAGCTTAGCTACGGGAGAGGGAGTAGATACGCAGTATTTT

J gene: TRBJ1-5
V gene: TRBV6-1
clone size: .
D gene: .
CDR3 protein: CASSAGVFNQPQHF
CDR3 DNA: TGTGCCAGCAGTGCAGGGGTTTTCAATCAGCCCCAGCATTTT

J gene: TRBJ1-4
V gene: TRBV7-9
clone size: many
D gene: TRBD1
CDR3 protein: CASSLAGTGNEKLFF
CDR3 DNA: TGTGCCAGCAGCTTAGCCGGGACAGGGAATGAAAAACTGTTTTTT

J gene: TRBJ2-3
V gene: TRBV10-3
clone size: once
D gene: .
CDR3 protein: CAIRLDVADTQYF
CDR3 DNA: TGTGCCATCAGGCTCGATGTAGCAGATACGCAGTATTTT

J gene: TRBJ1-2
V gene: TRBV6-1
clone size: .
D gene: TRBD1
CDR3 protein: CASSVMTGAPTYGYTF
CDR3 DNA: TGTGCCAGCAGTGTAATGACAGGGGCTCCAACTTATGGCTACACCTTC

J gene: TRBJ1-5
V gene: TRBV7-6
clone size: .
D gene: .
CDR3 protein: CASSRGVGQPQHF
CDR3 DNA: TGTGCCAGCAGCCGCGGGGTCGGTCAGCCCCAGCATTTT

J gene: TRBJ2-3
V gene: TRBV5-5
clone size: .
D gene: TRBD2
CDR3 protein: CASRREGEADTQYF
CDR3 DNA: TGTGCCAGCAGGCGGGAGGGGGAGGCAGATACGCAGTATTTT

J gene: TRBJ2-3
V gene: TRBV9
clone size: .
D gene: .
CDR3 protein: CASSVKGDRSTDTQYF
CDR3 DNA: TGTGCCAGCAGCGTAAAGGGCGACAGATCCACAGATACGCAGTATTTT

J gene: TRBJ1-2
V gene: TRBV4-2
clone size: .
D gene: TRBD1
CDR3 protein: CASSQGSLGTVYGYTF
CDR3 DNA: TGTGCCAGCAGCCAAGGCTCCCTCGGGACAGTCTATGGCTACACCTTC

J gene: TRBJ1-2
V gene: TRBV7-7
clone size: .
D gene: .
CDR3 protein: CASSPPGGRGAFHGYTF
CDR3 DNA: TGTGCTAGCAGCCCACCCGGGGGCAGGGGAGCCTTTCATGGCTACACCTTC

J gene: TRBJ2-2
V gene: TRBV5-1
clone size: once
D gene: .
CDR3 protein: CASRFAPPGELFF
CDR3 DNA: TGCGCCAGCAGATTTGCCCCTCCCGGGGAGCTGTTTTTT

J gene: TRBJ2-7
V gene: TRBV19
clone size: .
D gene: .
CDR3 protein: CASSTENGGYEQYF
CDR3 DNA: TGTGCCAGTAGTACGGAAAACGGGGGCTACGAGCAGTACTTC

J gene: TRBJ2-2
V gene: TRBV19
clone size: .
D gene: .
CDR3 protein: CASSIGPGGGGELFF
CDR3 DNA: TGTGCCAGTAGTATAGGACCCGGGGGCGGCGGGGAGCTGTTTTTT

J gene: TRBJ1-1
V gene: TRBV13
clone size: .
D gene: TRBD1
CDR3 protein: CASSTLRTGAPEAFF
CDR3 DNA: TGTGCCAGCAGCACCCTTCGGACAGGGGCCCCTGAAGCTTTCTTT

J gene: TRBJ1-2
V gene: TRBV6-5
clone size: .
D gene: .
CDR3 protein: CASSYMGDEGGYTF
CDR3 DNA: TGTGCCAGCAGTTACATGGGGGACGAGGGTGGCTACACCTTC

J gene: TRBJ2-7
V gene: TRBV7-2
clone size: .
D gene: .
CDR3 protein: CASSFGTGGYEQYF
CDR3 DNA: TGTGCCAGCAGCTTCGGGACTGGTGGCTACGAGCAGTACTTC

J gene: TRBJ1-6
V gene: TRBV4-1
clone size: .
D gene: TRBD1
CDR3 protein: CASSPGPGQGHSPLHF
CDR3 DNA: TGCGCCAGCAGCCCGGGACCCGGACAGGGCCATTCACCCCTCCACTTT

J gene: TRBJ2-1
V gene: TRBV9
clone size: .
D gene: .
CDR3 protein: CASSVVEGIRQFF
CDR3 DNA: TGTGCCAGCAGCGTAGTAGAGGGGATAAGGCAGTTCTTC

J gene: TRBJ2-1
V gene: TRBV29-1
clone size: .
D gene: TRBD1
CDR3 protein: CSVVGLGQGEENEQFF
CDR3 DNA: TGCAGCGTTGTTGGTTTGGGACAGGGGGAGGAGAATGAGCAGTTCTTC

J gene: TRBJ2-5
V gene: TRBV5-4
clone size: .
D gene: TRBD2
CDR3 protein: CASSLGSGRGQETQYF
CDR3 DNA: TGTGCCAGCAGCTTGGGCAGCGGGAGGGGTCAAGAGACCCAGTACTTC

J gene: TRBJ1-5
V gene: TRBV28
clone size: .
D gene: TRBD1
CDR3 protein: CASRPGQGDQPQHF
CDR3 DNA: TGTGCCAGCAGACCGGGACAGGGAGATCAGCCCCAGCATTTT

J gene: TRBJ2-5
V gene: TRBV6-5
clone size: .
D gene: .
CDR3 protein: CASSYDGGIETQYF
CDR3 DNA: TGTGCCAGCAGTTACGACGGGGGTATAGAGACCCAGTACTTC

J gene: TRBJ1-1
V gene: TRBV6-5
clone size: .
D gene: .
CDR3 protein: CASSPTGNTEAFF
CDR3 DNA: TGTGCCAGCAGCCCGACAGGGAACACTGAAGCTTTCTTT

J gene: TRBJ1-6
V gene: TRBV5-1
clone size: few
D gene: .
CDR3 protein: CASSLGDRLGSPLHF
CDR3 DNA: TGCGCCAGCAGCTTGGGAGACAGACTGGGATCACCCCTCCACTTT